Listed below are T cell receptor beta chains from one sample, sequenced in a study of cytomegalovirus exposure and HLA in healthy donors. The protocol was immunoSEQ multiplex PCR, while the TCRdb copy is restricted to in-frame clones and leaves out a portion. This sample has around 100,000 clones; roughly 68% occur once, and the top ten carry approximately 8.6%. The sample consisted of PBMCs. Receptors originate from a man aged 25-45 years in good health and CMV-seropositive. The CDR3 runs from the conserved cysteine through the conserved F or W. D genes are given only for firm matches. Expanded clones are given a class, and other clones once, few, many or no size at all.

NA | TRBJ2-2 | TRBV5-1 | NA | TGCGCCAGCAGCCCGTACAGGGTAGTGAACACCGGGGAGCTGTTTTTT | CASSPYRVVNTGELFF
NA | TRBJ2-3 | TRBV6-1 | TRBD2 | TGTGCCAGCAGTGAAGCCACCCTAGGAGCGGGAGGAAGCACAGATACGCAGTATTTT | CASSEATLGAGGSTDTQYF
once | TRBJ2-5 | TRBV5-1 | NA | TGCGCCAGCAGCTTGGGATGGCAGGGGCAAGAGACCCAGTACTTC | CASSLGWQGQETQYF
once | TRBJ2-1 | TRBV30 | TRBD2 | TGTGCCTGGCTACACAGCAGGGGACTAGCGGGAAACAATGAGCAGTTCTTC | CAWLHSRGLAGNNEQFF
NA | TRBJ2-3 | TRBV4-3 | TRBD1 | TGCGCCAGCAGCCATGGGCCCCTCGGGACAGGGAGCACAGATACGCAGTATTTT | CASSHGPLGTGSTDTQYF
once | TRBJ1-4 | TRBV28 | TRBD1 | TGTGCCAGCATCCTTCGGGCAGGGGGTGAAAAACTGTTTTTT | CASILRAGGEKLFF
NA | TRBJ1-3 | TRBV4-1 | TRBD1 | TGCGCCAGCAGCCAAGGACAGGGTGATTTCACCATATATTTT | CASSQGQGDFTIYF
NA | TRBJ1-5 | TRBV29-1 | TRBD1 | TGCAGCGTTATTACCGGGACAGCTAATCAGCCCCAGCATTTT | CSVITGTANQPQHF
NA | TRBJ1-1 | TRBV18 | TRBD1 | TGTGCCAGCTCACCTCTGACAGGGCTGAACACTGAAGCTTTCTTT | CASSPLTGLNTEAFF
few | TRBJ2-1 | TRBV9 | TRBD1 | TGTGCCAGCAGCGGGACAGGGAGCTCCTACAATGAGCAGTTCTTC | CASSGTGSSYNEQFF
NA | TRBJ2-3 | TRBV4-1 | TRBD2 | TGCGCCAGCAGCCAACGTGGACTAGCGGGGGGGCCGGTTGGCACAGATACGCAGTATTTT | CASSQRGLAGGPVGTDTQYF
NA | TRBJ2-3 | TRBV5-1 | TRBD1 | TGCGCCAGCAACCCGGGGAAGGGGGCCACAGATACGCAGTATTTT | CASNPGKGATDTQYF
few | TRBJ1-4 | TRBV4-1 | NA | TGCGCCAGCAGCCAAGTCTCCTCCCGTATCCCTAATGAAAAACTGTTTTTT | CASSQVSSRIPNEKLFF
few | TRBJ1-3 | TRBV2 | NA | TGTGCCAGCAGTTCCCTCGGGGGCTCTGGAAACACCATATATTTT | CASSSLGGSGNTIYF
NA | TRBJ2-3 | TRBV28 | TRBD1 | TGTGCCAGCAGTCGACAGGGTTCCACAGATACGCAGTATTTT | CASSRQGSTDTQYF
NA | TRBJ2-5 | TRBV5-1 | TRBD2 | TGCGCCAGCAGCTTTAGCGGGAGTGGTGCGGAGACCCAGTACTTC | CASSFSGSGAETQYF
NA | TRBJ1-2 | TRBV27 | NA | TGTGCCAGCAGCAATACAGGGACCTATGGCTACACCTTC | CASSNTGTYGYTF
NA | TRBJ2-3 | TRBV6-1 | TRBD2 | TGTGCCAGCAGCGAAGGGGCTAGCGGGGGGGCTTGGGATACGCAGTATTTT | CASSEGASGGAWDTQYF
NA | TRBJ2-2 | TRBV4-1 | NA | TGCGCCAGCAGCCAAGGGGTTTTAAGGCGGGGCAAGAACACCGGGGAGCTGTTTTTT | CASSQGVLRRGKNTGELFF
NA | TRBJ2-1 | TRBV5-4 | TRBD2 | TGTGCCAGCAGCTTGGACCTTATAGCGGGAGCCCCTTTGAATGAGCAGTTCTTC | CASSLDLIAGAPLNEQFF
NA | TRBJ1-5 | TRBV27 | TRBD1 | TGTGCCAGCAGACAAGGGACAGGGGGCCCGAACAATCAGCCCCAGCATTTT | CASRQGTGGPNNQPQHF
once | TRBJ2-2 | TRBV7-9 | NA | TGTGCCAGCAGCTCATATGGCGGACGGGGAAAGGACACCGGGGAGCTGTTTTTT | CASSSYGGRGKDTGELFF
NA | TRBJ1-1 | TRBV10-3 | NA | TGTGCCATCAGTGTACCGAGTAGGGGGTATAACACTGAAGCTTTCTTT | CAISVPSRGYNTEAFF
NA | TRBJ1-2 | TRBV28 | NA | TGTGCCAGCCGAACCGGGGGTGGATCCTATGGCTACACCTTC | CASRTGGGSYGYTF
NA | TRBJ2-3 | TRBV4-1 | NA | TGCGCCAGCAGCCAAAGTCGAGGAGGGGGCACAGATACGCAGTATTTT | CASSQSRGGGTDTQYF
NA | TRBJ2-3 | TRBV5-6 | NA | TGTGCCAGCAGCTTGATCGGGGAGGGCACAGATACGCAGTATTTT | CASSLIGEGTDTQYF
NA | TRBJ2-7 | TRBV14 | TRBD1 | TGTGCCAGCAGTAGGGGGCCGGGCGAGCAGTACTTC | CASSRGPGEQYF
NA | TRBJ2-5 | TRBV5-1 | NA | TGCGCCAGCAGCGTGAGGGACTTCCAAAGCCAGTACTTC | CASSVRDFQSQYF
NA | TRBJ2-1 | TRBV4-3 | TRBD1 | TGCGCCAGCAGCCAAGAAGGAGACAGGGTCCACAATGAGCAGTTCTTC | CASSQEGDRVHNEQFF
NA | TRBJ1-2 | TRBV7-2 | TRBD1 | TGTGCCAGCAGGCAGGGAGGGGGACAGGCTAACTATGGCTACACCTTC | CASRQGGGQANYGYTF
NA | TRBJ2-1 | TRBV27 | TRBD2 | TGTGCCAGCAGTTTCCTCGGGACTACTGAGCAGTTCTTC | CASSFLGTTEQFF
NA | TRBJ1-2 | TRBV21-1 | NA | TGTGCCAGCAGGGGACAGGGTCTTACTAACTATGGCTACACCTTC | CASRGQGLTNYGYTF
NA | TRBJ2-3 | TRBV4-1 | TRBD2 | TGCGCCAGCAGCCGCTTGACTAGCGGGGGTATCAGCGCAGATACGCAGTATTTT | CASSRLTSGGISADTQYF
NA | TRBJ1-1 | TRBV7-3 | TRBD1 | TGTGCCAGCAGCGAAACAGGGGCCACTGAAGCTTTCTTT | CASSETGATEAFF
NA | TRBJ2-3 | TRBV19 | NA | TGTGCCAGTAGCTCACGCCCGGGAGTTTCGCAGTATTTT | CASSSRPGVSQYF
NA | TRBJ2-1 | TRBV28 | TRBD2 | TGTGCCAGCCTAAGTTCCCCTATCAATAGCGGGTACAATGAGCAGTTCTTC | CASLSSPINSGYNEQFF
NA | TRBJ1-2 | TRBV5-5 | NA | TGTGCCAGCAGCTTGTCTCGGGGCTACACCTTC | CASSLSRGYTF
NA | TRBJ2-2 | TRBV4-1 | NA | TGCGCCAGCAGCCCCTTCGGGGAGAGGGGGACCGGGGAGCTGTTTTTT | CASSPFGERGTGELFF
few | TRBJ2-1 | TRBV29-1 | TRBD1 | TGCAGCGTCCGAGCTTTGGGGACAGGGCCCTCCTACAATGAGCAGTTCTTC | CSVRALGTGPSYNEQFF
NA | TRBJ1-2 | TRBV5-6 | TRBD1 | TGTGCCAGCCTAATTCTACAGGGGGTCCTCCTAAACTATGGCTACACCTTC | CASLILQGVLLNYGYTF
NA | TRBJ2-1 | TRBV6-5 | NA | TGTGCCAGCAGAAAAGCGGGTGGATACTACAATGAGCAGTTCTTC | CASRKAGGYYNEQFF
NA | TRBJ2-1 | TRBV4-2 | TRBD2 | TGTGCCAGCAGCCCCTTTTGGAGCGGGGGCCTCTCCTACAATGAGCAGTTCTTC | CASSPFWSGGLSYNEQFF
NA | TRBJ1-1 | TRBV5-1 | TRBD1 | TGCGCCAGCAGCATGGACAGGTATGCGACTGAAGCTTTCTTT | CASSMDRYATEAFF
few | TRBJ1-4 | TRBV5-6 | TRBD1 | TGTGCCAGCAGCTCCTACCGGACAGGGGAAAAACTGTTTTTT | CASSSYRTGEKLFF
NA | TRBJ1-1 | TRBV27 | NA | TGTGCCAGCAGTTGGGAGGAGTCAACCATGAACACTGAAGCTTTCTTT | CASSWEESTMNTEAFF
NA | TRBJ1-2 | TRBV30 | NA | TGTGCCTGGAGTGTATTGACAATTGCTAATGGCTACACCTTC | CAWSVLTIANGYTF
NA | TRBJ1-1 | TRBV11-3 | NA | TGTGCCAGCACCAAGGGAGGGGTTAATATGAACACTGAAGCTTTCTTT | CASTKGGVNMNTEAFF